The 25 T cell receptor beta chains listed next were all sequenced from one sample in a study of T cell responses to AZD1222 COVID-19 vaccine. The repertoire was sequenced with immunoSEQ multiplex PCR; TCRdb's copy has only in-frame clones and lacks some. The sample includes about 140,000 clones, around 93% of them seen just once. This material consisted of peripheral blood, taken on day 0 of AZD1222 vaccination. All receptors derive from an adult in good health.

This rearrangement joins TRBV20-1 to TRBJ2-3; perhaps TRBD2 as D (6 bases). Germline V gives CDR1 DFQATT, CDR2 SNEGSKA (reference sequence). The CDR3 loop spans 15 amino acids. Trimming took off 3 bases at V and 5 bases at J, with 18 bases between the two ends. The CDR3 coding sequence is TGCAGTGCTAGTTGCGACGGGAGAGAGGAAGATACGCAGTATTTT. Protein product: CSASCDGREEDTQYF.

The V and J genes are TRBV27 and TRBJ1-6; D is unclear. V lost 8 bases and J 10 bases, leaving 15 bases between the germline ends. Germline V gene data show CDR1 as MNHEY and CDR2 as SMNVEV (reference sequence). The CDR3 is 13 residues long. In DNA, the CDR3 is TGTGCCAGCGCCTCTGGGGTCGGCTCACCCCTCCACTTT. It is translated as CASASGVGSPLHF.

The chain joins TRBV5-6 to TRBJ2-7, with 9 bases identical to TRBD1. The V segment lost 4 bases and the J segment 0 bases; nucleotides outside the gene matches: 2. This CDR3 region has 14 residues. The germline CDR1 and CDR2 sequences are SGHDT and YYEEEE. The CDR3 coding sequence is TGTGCCAGCAGCAGGGACAGGGACTCCTACGAGCAGTACTTC. This translates into CASSRDRDSYEQYF.

This chain joins TRBV9 and TRBJ2-3; perhaps TRBD2 as D (5 bases). The CDR3 consists of 16 residues. Germline V gives CDR1 SGDLS, CDR2 YYNGEE. The germline V and J ends were trimmed by 3 bases and 0 bases, with 14 bases remaining between them. The CDR3 loop reads CASSASGWGSTDTQYF. CDR3 in DNA: TGTGCCAGCAGCGCCAGCGGTTGGGGTAGCACAGATACGCAGTATTTT.

The table lists this clone with a count of one. This chain links TRBV7-9 with TRBJ2-7; TRBD1 agrees at 7 bases. The length of the CDR3 is 14 residues. Germline V gene sequence: CDR1 SEHNR, CDR2 FQNEAQ (reference sequence). The J segment lost 0 bases and the V segment lost 5 bases, leaving 4 bases of the junction unmatched. The CDR3 sequence: CASSTDRASYEQYF. CDR3 nucleotide sequence: TGTGCCAGCAGCACCGACAGGGCCTCCTACGAGCAGTACTTC.

CDR3 coding DNA: TGTGCCAGTAGTACTTCATATCGTGGGAAGGAGCAGTTCTTC. Its translation is CASSTSYRGKEQFF. The chain recombines TRBV19 with TRBJ2-1, with D unclear. Germline-derived CDR1 and CDR2 are LNHDA and SQIVND (reference sequence). The V end lost 4 bases, the J end lost 10 bases, and 17 bases lay between the germline ends. The CDR3 has 14 amino acids. Filled out from reference TRBV19 and TRBJ2-1, the complete variable domain reads DGGITQSPKYLFRKEGQNVTLSCEQNLNHDAMYWYRQDPGQGLRLIYYSQIVNDFQKGDIAEGYSVSREKKESFPLTVTSAQKNPTAFYLCASSTSYRGKEQFFGPGTRLTVL.

The chain employs TRBV2 and TRBJ1-2, with D maybe TRBD1 (5 bases). The CDR3 totals 12 residues. In germline, CDR1 is SNHLY, CDR2 FYNNEI. V was cut by 8 bases and J by 5 bases, with 12 bases left in between. The DNA for the CDR3 is TGTGCCAGCCCCCTTCAGGGATATGGCTACACCTTC. Translation gives CASPLQGYGYTF.

The chain carries TRBV5-6 and TRBJ2-7; D might be TRBD2 (6 bases). The CDR3 is 14 amino acids. CDR1 is SGHDT, CDR2 YYEEEE, per germline. Trimming removed 6 bases at V and 2 bases at J, with 15 bases between. The CDR3 loop is CASNPRGLTYEQYF. CDR3 DNA: TGTGCCAGCAATCCGAGGGGACTTACCTACGAGCAGTACTTC. The whole variable domain, remainder taken from reference TRBV5-6 and TRBJ2-7, is DAGVTQSPTHLIKTRGQQVTLRCSPKSGHDTVSWYQQALGQGPQFIFQYYEEEERQRGNFPDRFSGHQFPNYSSELNVNALLLGDSALYLCASNPRGLTYEQYFGPGTRLTVT.

V and J are TRBV18 and TRBJ1-1, with D perhaps matching TRBD1 (5 bases). The CDR3 extends over 12 amino acids. V was clipped by 5 bases and J by 5 bases, with 9 bases between them. Germline lookup yields CDR1 KGHSH and CDR2 LQKENI. The CDR3 DNA is TGTGCCAGCTCATTCGGGGGTACTGAAGCTTTCTTT. Protein sequence: CASSFGGTEAFF.

The chain joins TRBV6-2 or TRBV6-3 to TRBJ1-3, with 9 bases that match TRBD1. This CDR3 comprises 17 residues. V was pared by 5 bases and J by 0 bases, with 8 bases of the junction left unmatched. Germline V gives CDR1 MNHEY, CDR2 SVGEGT. The CDR3 loop is CASSRDRALFSGNTIYF. As DNA, the CDR3 is TGTGCCAGCAGTCGGGACAGGGCGCTCTTCTCTGGAAACACCATATATTTT.

CDR3 bases: TGTGCCAGCAGCTTGGCCGGCAGAAGCTCCTACGAGCAGTACTTC. This codes for CASSLAGRSSYEQYF. V is TRBV5-4 and J is TRBJ2-7; D is uncertain. The V end lost 0 bases, the J end lost 0 bases, and 10 bases lay between the germline ends. The CDR3 has 15 amino acids. Germline CDR1 reads SGHNT; CDR2 reads YYREEE (reference sequence).

The J gene is TRBJ2-7, the V gene TRBV18; a possible D gene is TRBD2 (6 bases). Trimming stripped 1 base from V and 0 bases from J, with 10 bases between. The CDR3 runs to 15 residues. Germline CDR1 reads KGHSH; CDR2 reads LQKENI. CDR3 amino acids: CASSPLAASSYEQYF. In DNA, the CDR3 is TGTGCCAGCTCACCACTAGCGGCGAGCTCCTACGAGCAGTACTTC.

The rearrangement links TRBV12-3 or TRBV12-4 to TRBJ2-3, with D hard to call. Between the trimmed V and J ends, which lost 3 bases and 5 bases, there was a span of 9 bases. The CDR3 extends over 13 amino acids. CDR3 region: CASSLSTQDTQYF. As DNA, the CDR3 is TGTGCCAGCAGTTTGAGTACGCAAGATACGCAGTATTTT.

This clone was detected once. The gene calls are TRBV19 and TRBJ1-1; possible D gene TRBD1, 6 bases. V lost 0 bases to trimming and J lost 0 bases, with 14 bases between them. CDR1 is LNHDA, CDR2 SQIVND, per germline (reference sequence). CDR3 length: 17 amino acids. CDR3 protein: CASSIEWQGHMNTEAFF. The CDR3 bases are TGTGCCAGTAGTATAGAGTGGCAGGGGCACATGAACACTGAAGCTTTCTTT.

The genes are TRBV2 and TRBJ1-1, with 7 bases identical to TRBD1. Per the germline V gene, CDR1 is SNHLY and CDR2 is FYNNEI. This CDR3 is built from 15 residues. J lost 2 bases, V lost 2 bases, and 5 bases had no gene match. DNA of the CDR3: TGTGCCAGCAGTGAACCCAGGGGGGGAAACACTGAAGCTTTCTTT. Translation: CASSEPRGGNTEAFF.

The genes are TRBV7-8 and TRBJ1-1, with D possibly being TRBD1 (5 bases). CDR1 and CDR2 (germline): SGHVS, FQNEAQ. This CDR3 has 15 residues. Trimming cost V 3 bases and J 6 bases, with 17 bases left between them. For the CDR3, the DNA is TGTGCCAGCAGCTTGGGACTCTCGGGAGAGGCTGAAGCTTTCTTT. Its translation is CASSLGLSGEAEAFF. The complete variable domain, with remaining parts taken from reference TRBV7-8 and TRBJ1-1, reads GAGVSQSPRYKVAKRGQDVALRCDPISGHVSLFWYQQALGQGPEFLTYFQNEAQLDKSGLPSDRFFAERPEGSVSTLKIQRTQQEDSAVYLCASSLGLSGEAEAFFGQGTRLTVV.

The chain joins TRBV2 to TRBJ1-5; D is perhaps TRBD1 (6 bases). CDR3 length: 13 residues. CDR1 is SNHLY, CDR2 FYNNEI, per germline. Between the trimmed V and J ends, which lost 5 bases and 5 bases, there was a span of 10 bases. DNA of the CDR3: TGTGCCAGCAGTCGGGGGCAGGATCAGCCCCAGCATTTT. Protein product: CASSRGQDQPQHF.

The chain joins TRBV7-2 to TRBJ1-1; D remains unclear. This CDR3 has 14 amino acids. In germline, CDR1 is SGHTA, CDR2 FQGNSA. V was cut by 2 bases and J by 6 bases, with 13 bases left in between. DNA of the CDR3: TGTGCCAGCAGCTTAACAGTTAGAAGGTCTGAAGCTTTCTTT. Translated, it gives CASSLTVRRSEAFF. The complete variable domain, with remaining parts taken from reference TRBV7-2 and TRBJ1-1, reads GAGVSQSPSNKVTEKGKDVELRCDPISGHTALYWYRQSLGQGLEFLIYFQGNSAPDKSGLPSDRFSAERTGGSVSTLTIQRTQQEDSAVYLCASSLTVRRSEAFFGQGTRLTVV.

The chain joins TRBV18 to TRBJ1-5, with a weak D call TRBD1 (5 bases). The V end was cut by 1 base, the J end by 0 bases, with 10 bases between. The CDR3 consists of 16 residues. Per germline, CDR1 KGHSH and CDR2 LQKENI. The CDR3 sequence: CASSPQAGYSNQPQHF. The CDR3 DNA is TGTGCCAGCTCACCACAGGCAGGGTATAGCAATCAGCCCCAGCATTTT.

This rearrangement joins TRBV20-1 to TRBJ2-7; D is uncertain. Per germline, CDR1 DFQATT and CDR2 SNEGSKA (reference sequence). The CDR3 is 14 amino acids. Trimming cost V 3 bases and J 1 base, with 13 bases left between them. The CDR3 coding sequence is TGCAGTGCTAGTTGGTTTGGGGATTCCTACGAGCAGTACTTC. It encodes CSASWFGDSYEQYF.

CDR3 region: CASSLGQGMASPLHF. Here the CDR3 DNA reads TGTGCCAGCAGCCTGGGACAGGGGATGGCTTCACCCCTCCACTTT. The V and J genes are TRBV5-5 and TRBJ1-6; 10 bases align to TRBD1. The CDR3 runs 15 residues. V dropped 4 bases and J dropped 9; count of bases not matched to a gene: 7. Germline lookup yields CDR1 SGHKS and CDR2 YYEKEE (reference sequence).

V gene TRBV7-9 combines with J gene TRBJ2-5; maybe TRBD2 (5 bases). V was cut by 5 bases and J by 5 bases, with 18 bases left in between. CDR1 and CDR2 from the germline V gene are SEHNR and FQNEAQ (reference sequence). CDR3 length: 15 residues. The CDR3 loop reads CASSPGQLGVETQYF. The DNA for the CDR3 is TGTGCCAGCAGCCCTGGGCAGTTGGGAGTGGAGACCCAGTACTTC. Full variable domain (outside the CDR3, taken from reference TRBV7-9 and TRBJ2-5): DTGVSQNPRHKITKRGQNVTFRCDPISEHNRLYWYRQTLGQGPEFLTYFQNEAQLEKSRLLSDRFSAERPKGSFSTLEIQRTEQGDSAMYLCASSPGQLGVETQYFGPGTRLLVL.

This rearrangement joins TRBV7-2 to TRBJ2-7; 11 nucleotides line up with TRBD2. Unmatched junction bases numbered 1, after V lost 3 bases and J lost 0 bases. CDR1 is SGHTA and CDR2 is FQGNSA in the germline V gene. The length of the CDR3 is 15 residues. CDR3 sequence reads: CASSLTSGASYEQYF. The CDR3 nucleotides read TGTGCCAGCAGCTTGACTAGCGGGGCCTCCTACGAGCAGTACTTC.

In this sample, this clone turned up a few times. The chain joins TRBV7-8 to TRBJ1-5, with D uncertain. V dropped 1 base and J dropped 4 bases, with 8 bases sitting between them. CDR1 is SGHVS and CDR2 is FQNEAQ in the germline V gene. This CDR3 region has 14 residues. CDR3 coding DNA: TGTGCCAGCAGCTTAGGGGCACAGAATCAGCCCCAGCATTTT. It yields the protein CASSLGAQNQPQHF.

As for this clone: Distinct nucleotide sequences in the sample also encode this CDR3. The V gene is TRBV11-2, the J gene TRBJ1-2, with D perhaps matching TRBD1 (5 bases). The CDR3 is 15 amino acids. V dropped 0 bases and J dropped 0 bases, with 8 bases sitting between them. Germline V lookup: CDR1 SGHAT, CDR2 FQNNGV. DNA of the CDR3: TGTGCCAGCAGCTTAGATCCGGGGGCTAACTATGGCTACACCTTC. Its protein product is CASSLDPGANYGYTF. The full variable domain, with the rest looked up from reference TRBV11-2 and TRBJ1-2, is EAGVAQSPRYKIIEKRQSVAFWCNPISGHATLYWYQQILGQGPKLLIQFQNNGVVDDSQLPKDRFSAERLKGVDSTLKIQPAKLEDSAVYLCASSLDPGANYGYTFGSGTRLTVV.